In its sample, the clone carrying this T cell receptor beta chain was seen a few times. The antigen is not known. The data stem from a study of beta chain features in type 1 diabetes. The study's findings and limits: A moderate, significant TCRB CDR3 shortening appeared in type 1 diabetes across four CD4+ subsets. Sequencing used cDNA, and cells with high TCR expression could therefore be over-represented. A closer apparent resemblance between naive, central memory and Treg TCRB repertoires was seen in patients than in healthy donors.

As every portion of the isolated RNA was reverse transcribed, the sequencing read expressed TCRB transcripts. Here immunoSEQ multiplex PCR was the method, and the copy in TCRdb shows in-frame clones only, minus some. The table includes hundreds of thousands of clones, approximately 12% detected once. The CDR3 is 14 residues long. V lost 5 bases and J lost 2, with 13 bases in between. Germline V CDR1 and CDR2: MDHEN, SYDVKM. Sorting based on CD45RO/CCR7/CD25/CD127/CD95/CD27 separated CD4+ naive, central memory, regulatory and stem cell-like memory cells. What was sequenced was naive CD4+ T cells from blood. V and J are TRBV28 and TRBJ2-7, with TRBD1 as a possible D gene (5 bases). The receptor's source is a man aged 18 to 35 in good health. CDR3 protein: CASSRYRGPYEQYF. Here the CDR3 DNA reads TGTGCCAGCAGTCGTTATAGGGGTCCCTACGAGCAGTACTTC.